The rows below give T cell receptor beta chains drawn from one sample of a study of shared clonotypes between healthy human individuals. Produced via immunoSEQ multiplex PCR; TCRdb's table is partial and in-frame only. Of millions of clones detected, 85% to 95% appear once; the ten largest clones hold 0.13%. The material sequenced was naive CD4+ T cells sorted from blood. Receptors originate from a man aged 18 to 30 in good health. CDR3s include the opening cysteine and the closing phenylalanine or tryptophan. Fields, in order: clone size, D gene, V gene, J gene, CDR3 protein, CDR3 DNA. D genes are given only for firm matches. Clone size appears in some rows only: once, few, many, or a class for an expanded clone.

size: NA; D: NA; V: TRBV4-1; J: TRBJ1-4; CDR3: CASHRTGTNEKLFF; DNA: TGCGCCAGTCACCGTACCGGCACTAATGAAAAACTGTTTTTT
size: NA; D: TRBD1; V: TRBV4-1; J: TRBJ2-2; CDR3: CASSHKIRAGTGSTGELFF; DNA: TGCGCCAGCAGCCACAAGATCAGAGCCGGGACAGGGTCCACCGGGGAGCTGTTTTTT
size: once; D: NA; V: TRBV4-3; J: TRBJ1-5; CDR3: CASSSDGYSNQPQHF; DNA: TGCGCCAGCAGCTCTGACGGTTATAGCAATCAGCCCCAGCATTTT
size: NA; D: TRBD2; V: TRBV6-5; J: TRBJ2-7; CDR3: CASTSSGMNLYEQYF; DNA: TGTGCCAGCACCTCTAGCGGAATGAACCTCTACGAGCAGTACTTC
size: NA; D: NA; V: TRBV5-8; J: TRBJ1-1; CDR3: CASVKQRVAQQGPEAFF; DNA: TGTGCCAGCGTTAAACAAAGGGTAGCTCAACAGGGACCTGAAGCTTTCTTT
size: NA; D: NA; V: TRBV10-2; J: TRBJ2-6; CDR3: CASSADSGANVLTF; DNA: TGCGCCAGCAGTGCCGACTCTGGGGCCAACGTCCTGACTTTC
size: once; D: NA; V: TRBV30; J: TRBJ1-5; CDR3: CAWSVGISGQPQHF; DNA: TGTGCCTGGAGTGTTGGTATATCAGGACAGCCCCAGCATTTT
size: NA; D: NA; V: TRBV11-1; J: TRBJ2-6; CDR3: CASSLEGGTRNVLTF; DNA: TGTGCCAGCAGCTTGGAAGGGGGTACCCGCAACGTCCTGACTTTC
size: NA; D: TRBD2; V: TRBV18; J: TRBJ2-7; CDR3: CASSPGLAGQYEQYF; DNA: TGTGCCAGCTCACCGGGACTAGCGGGGCAATACGAGCAGTACTTC
size: NA; D: NA; V: TRBV5-1; J: TRBJ2-2; CDR3: CASSNLVGELFF; DNA: TGCGCCAGCAGCAATTTGGTCGGGGAGCTGTTTTTT
size: NA; D: TRBD1; V: TRBV7-6; J: TRBJ1-3; CDR3: CASSRDRASGNTIYF; DNA: TGTGCCAGCAGCCGAGACAGGGCCTCTGGAAACACCATATATTTT
size: few; D: NA; V: TRBV18; J: TRBJ1-2; CDR3: CASSTTGLNYGYTF; DNA: TGTGCCAGCTCTACGACAGGTCTTAACTATGGCTACACCTTC
size: NA; D: TRBD2; V: TRBV30; J: TRBJ2-5; CDR3: CAWSDGLAETQYF; DNA: TGTGCCTGGAGTGATGGACTAGCCGAGACCCAGTACTTC
size: NA; D: NA; V: TRBV5-1; J: TRBJ2-7; CDR3: CASRLEGAVVHEQYF; DNA: TGCGCCAGCAGGTTAGAAGGTGCGGTCGTCCACGAGCAGTACTTC
size: NA; D: TRBD2; V: TRBV7-2; J: TRBJ2-1; CDR3: CASSPGTSGINEQFF; DNA: TGTGCCAGCAGCCCGGGGACTAGCGGGATTAATGAGCAGTTCTTC
size: NA; D: NA; V: TRBV7-2; J: TRBJ2-7; CDR3: CASSLVARNYEQYF; DNA: TGTGCCAGCAGCTTAGTGGCCAGGAACTACGAGCAGTACTTC
size: NA; D: NA; V: TRBV5-6; J: TRBJ2-1; CDR3: CASSLAGLGISNEQFF; DNA: TGTGCCAGCAGCTTGGCCGGGCTAGGGATTTCCAATGAGCAGTTCTTC
size: NA; D: NA; V: TRBV5-1; J: TRBJ2-7; CDR3: CASSPGDSPYEQYF; DNA: TGCGCCAGCAGCCCGGGGGACAGCCCCTACGAGCAGTACTTC
size: once; D: NA; V: TRBV27; J: TRBJ2-2; CDR3: CASSPSPGWGGELFF; DNA: TGTGCCAGCAGCCCAAGCCCAGGGTGGGGCGGGGAGCTGTTTTTT
size: NA; D: TRBD1; V: TRBV5-1; J: TRBJ2-1; CDR3: CASSSLSTGRGPVEQFF; DNA: TGCGCCAGCAGCTCATTAAGTACGGGCAGGGGGCCGGTTGAGCAGTTCTTC
size: NA; D: NA; V: TRBV11-2; J: TRBJ2-7; CDR3: CASSPLPIYEQYF; DNA: TGTGCCAGCAGCCCCTTACCCATTTACGAGCAGTACTTC
size: NA; D: NA; V: TRBV30; J: TRBJ1-4; CDR3: CAWSPGTSNEKLFF; DNA: TGTGCCTGGAGCCCCGGGACAAGTAATGAAAAACTGTTTTTT
size: NA; D: NA; V: TRBV27; J: TRBJ2-1; CDR3: CASSLGTGGYNEQFF; DNA: TGTGCCAGCAGTTTGGGGACTGGGGGTTACAATGAGCAGTTCTTC
size: few; D: NA; V: TRBV7-9; J: TRBJ1-4; CDR3: CASSLGATNEKLFF; DNA: TGTGCCAGCAGCTTAGGGGCAACTAATGAAAAACTGTTTTTT
size: NA; D: TRBD1; V: TRBV28; J: TRBJ2-7; CDR3: CASSSPGQQIGEQYF; DNA: TGTGCCAGCAGTTCCCCGGGACAGCAGATCGGCGAGCAGTACTTC
size: NA; D: TRBD2; V: TRBV10-3; J: TRBJ2-7; CDR3: CAIRPGTSGSNEQYF; DNA: TGTGCCATCAGACCTGGGACTAGCGGGAGCAACGAGCAGTACTTC
size: NA; D: TRBD2; V: TRBV11-2; J: TRBJ2-2; CDR3: CASTSLAGGTGELFF; DNA: TGTGCCAGCACCTCCCTAGCGGGAGGCACCGGGGAGCTGTTTTTT